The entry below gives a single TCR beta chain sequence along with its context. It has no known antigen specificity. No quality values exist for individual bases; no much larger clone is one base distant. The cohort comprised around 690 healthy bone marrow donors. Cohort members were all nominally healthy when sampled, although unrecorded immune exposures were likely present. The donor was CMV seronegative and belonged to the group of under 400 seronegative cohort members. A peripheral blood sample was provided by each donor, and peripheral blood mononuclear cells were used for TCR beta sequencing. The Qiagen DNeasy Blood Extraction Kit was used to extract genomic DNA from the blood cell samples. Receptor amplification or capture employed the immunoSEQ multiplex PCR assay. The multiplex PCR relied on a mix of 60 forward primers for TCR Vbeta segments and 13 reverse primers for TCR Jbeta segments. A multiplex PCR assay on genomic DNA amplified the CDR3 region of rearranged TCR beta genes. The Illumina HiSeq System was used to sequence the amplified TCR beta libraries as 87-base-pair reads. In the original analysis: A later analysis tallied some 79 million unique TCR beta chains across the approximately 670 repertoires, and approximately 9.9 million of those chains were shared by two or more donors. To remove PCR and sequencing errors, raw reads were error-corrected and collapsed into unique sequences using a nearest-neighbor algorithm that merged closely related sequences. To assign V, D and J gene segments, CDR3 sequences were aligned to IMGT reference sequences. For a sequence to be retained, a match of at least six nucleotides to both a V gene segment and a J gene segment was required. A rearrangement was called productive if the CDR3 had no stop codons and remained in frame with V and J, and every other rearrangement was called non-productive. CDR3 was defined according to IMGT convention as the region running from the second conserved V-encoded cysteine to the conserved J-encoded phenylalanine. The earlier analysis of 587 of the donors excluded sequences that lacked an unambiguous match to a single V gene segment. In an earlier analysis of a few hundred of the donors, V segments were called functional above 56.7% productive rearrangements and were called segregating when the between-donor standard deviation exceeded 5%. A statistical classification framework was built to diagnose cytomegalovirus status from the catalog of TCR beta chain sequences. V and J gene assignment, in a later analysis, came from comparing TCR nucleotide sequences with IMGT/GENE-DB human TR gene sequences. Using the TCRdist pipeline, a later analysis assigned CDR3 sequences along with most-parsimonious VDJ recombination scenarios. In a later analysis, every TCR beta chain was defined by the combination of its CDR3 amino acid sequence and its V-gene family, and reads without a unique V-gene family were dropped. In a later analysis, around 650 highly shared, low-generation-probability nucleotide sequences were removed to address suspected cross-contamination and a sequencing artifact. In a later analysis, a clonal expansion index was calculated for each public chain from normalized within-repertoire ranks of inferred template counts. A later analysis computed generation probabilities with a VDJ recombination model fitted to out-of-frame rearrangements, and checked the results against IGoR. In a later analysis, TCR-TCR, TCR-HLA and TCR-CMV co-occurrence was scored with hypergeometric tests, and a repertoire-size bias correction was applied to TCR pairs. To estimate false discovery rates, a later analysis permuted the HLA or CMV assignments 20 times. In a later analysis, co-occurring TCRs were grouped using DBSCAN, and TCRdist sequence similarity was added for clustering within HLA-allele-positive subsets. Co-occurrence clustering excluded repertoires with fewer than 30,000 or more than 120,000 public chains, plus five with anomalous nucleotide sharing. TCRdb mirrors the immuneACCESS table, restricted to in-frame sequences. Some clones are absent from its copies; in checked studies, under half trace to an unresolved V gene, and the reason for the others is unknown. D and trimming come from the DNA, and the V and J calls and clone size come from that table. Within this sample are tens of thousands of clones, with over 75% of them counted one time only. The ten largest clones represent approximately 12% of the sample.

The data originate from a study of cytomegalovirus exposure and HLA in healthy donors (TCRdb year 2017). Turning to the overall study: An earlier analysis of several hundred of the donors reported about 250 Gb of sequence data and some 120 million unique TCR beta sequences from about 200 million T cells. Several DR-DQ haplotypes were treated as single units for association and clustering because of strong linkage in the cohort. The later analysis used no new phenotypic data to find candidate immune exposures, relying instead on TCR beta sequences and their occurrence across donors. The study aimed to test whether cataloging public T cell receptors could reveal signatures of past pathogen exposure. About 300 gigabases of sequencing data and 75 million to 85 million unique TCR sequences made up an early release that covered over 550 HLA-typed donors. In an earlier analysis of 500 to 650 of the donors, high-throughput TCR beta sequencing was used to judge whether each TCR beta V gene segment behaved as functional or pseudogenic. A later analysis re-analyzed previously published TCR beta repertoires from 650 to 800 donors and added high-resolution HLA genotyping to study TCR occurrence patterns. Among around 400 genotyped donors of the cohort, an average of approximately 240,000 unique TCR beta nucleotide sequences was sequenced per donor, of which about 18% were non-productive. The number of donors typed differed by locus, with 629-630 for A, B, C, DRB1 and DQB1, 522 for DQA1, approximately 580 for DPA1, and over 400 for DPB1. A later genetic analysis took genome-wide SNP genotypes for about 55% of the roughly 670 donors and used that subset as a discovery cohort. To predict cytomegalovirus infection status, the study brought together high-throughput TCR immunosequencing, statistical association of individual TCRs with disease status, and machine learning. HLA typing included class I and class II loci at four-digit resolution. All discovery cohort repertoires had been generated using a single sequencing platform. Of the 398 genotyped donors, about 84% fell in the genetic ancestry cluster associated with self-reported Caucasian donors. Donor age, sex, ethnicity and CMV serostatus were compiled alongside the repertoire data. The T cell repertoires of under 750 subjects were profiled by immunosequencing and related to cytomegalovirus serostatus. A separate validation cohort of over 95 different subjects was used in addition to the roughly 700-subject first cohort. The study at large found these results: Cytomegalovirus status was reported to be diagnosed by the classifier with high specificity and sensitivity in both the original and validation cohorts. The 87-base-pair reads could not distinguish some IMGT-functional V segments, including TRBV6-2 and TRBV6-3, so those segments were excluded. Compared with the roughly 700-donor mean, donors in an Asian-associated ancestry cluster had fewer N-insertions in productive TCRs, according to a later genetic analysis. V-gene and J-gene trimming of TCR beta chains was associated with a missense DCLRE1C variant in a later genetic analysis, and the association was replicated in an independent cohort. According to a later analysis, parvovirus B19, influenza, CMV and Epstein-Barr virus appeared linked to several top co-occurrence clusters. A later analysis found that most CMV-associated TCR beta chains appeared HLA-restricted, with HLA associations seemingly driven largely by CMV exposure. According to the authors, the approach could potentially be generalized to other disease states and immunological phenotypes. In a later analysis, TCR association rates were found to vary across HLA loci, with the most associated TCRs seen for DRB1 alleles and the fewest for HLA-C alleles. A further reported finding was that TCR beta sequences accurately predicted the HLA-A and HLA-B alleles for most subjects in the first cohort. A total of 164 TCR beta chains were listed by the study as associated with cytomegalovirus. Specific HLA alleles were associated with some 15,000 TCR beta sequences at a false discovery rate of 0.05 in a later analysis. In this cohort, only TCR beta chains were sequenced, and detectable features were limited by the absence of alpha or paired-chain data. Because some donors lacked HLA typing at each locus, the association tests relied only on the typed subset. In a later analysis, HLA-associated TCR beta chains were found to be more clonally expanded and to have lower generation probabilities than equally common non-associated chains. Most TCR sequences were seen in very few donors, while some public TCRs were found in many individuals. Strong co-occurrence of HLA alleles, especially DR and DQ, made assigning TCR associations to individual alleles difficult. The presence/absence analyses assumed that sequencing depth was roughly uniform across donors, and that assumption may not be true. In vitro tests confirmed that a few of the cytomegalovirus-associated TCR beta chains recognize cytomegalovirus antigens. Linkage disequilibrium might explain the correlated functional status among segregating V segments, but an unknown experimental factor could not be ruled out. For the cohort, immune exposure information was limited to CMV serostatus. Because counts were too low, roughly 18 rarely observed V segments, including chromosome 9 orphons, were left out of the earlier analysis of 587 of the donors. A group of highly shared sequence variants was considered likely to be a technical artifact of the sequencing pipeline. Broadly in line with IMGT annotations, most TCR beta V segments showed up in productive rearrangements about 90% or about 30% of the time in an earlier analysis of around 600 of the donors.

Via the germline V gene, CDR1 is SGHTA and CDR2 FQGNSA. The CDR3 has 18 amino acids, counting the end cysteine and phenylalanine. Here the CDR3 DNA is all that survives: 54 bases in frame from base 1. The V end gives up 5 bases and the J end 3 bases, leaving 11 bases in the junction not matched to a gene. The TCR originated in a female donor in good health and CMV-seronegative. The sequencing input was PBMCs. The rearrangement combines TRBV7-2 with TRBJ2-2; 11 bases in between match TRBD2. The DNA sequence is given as TGTGCCAGCAGCCCCACTGCGACACTAGCGGGAGACACCGGGGAGCTGTTTTTT. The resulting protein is CASSPTATLAGDTGELFF.